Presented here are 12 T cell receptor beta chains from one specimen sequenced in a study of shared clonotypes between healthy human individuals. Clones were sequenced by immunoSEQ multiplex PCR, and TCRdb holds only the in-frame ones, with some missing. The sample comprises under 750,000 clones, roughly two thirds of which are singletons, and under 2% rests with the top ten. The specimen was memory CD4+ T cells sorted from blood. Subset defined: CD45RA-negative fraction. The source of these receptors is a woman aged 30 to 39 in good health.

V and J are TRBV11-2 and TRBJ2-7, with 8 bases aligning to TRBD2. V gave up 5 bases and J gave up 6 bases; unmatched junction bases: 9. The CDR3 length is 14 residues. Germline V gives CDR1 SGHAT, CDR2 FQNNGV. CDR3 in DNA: TGTGCCAGCAGCCTTTGGACTAGCAGGTCCGAGCAGTACTTC. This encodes CASSLWTSRSEQYF.

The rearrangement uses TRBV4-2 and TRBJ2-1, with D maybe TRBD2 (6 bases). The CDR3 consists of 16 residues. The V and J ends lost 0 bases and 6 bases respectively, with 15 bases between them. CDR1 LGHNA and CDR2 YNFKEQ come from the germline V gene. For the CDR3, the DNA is TGTGCCAGCAGCCAAGAGTCAGACGGGAGATCCAATGAGCAGTTCTTC. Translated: CASSQESDGRSNEQFF.

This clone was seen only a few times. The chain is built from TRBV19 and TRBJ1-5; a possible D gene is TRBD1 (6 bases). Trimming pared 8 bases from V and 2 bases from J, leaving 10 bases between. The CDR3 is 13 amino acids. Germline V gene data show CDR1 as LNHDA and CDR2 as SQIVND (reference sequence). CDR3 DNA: TGTGCCAGTGGGGCAGGGGGCAATCAGCCCCAGCATTTT. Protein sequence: CASGAGGNQPQHF.

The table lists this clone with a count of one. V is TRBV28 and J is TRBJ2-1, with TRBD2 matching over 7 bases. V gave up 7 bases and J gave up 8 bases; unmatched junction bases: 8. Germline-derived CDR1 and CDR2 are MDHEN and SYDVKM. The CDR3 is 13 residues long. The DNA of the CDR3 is TGTGCCAGCACTAGTGCGGGAGTCTATGAGCAGTTCTTC. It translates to CASTSAGVYEQFF.

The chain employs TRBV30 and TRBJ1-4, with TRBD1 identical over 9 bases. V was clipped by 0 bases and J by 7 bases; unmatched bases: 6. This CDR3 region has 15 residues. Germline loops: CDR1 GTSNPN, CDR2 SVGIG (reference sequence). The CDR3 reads CAWSVETGGAEKLFF. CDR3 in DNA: TGTGCCTGGAGTGTAGAGACAGGGGGTGCTGAAAAACTGTTTTTT.

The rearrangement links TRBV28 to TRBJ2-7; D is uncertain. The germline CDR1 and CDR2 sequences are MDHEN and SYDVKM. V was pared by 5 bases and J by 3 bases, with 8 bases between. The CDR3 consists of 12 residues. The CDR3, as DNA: TGTGCCAGCAGTGCGACCTTCTACGAGCAGTACTTC. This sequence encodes CASSATFYEQYF.

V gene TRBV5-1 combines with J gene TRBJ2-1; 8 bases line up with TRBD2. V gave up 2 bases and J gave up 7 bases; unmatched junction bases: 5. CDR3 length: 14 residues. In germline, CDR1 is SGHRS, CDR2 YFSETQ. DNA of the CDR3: TGCGCCAGCAGCTTCCAGACTAGCGAAAATGAGCAGTTCTTC. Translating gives CASSFQTSENEQFF. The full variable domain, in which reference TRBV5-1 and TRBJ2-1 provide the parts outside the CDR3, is KAGVTQTPRYLIKTRGQQVTLSCSPISGHRSVSWYQQTPGQGLQFLFEYFSETQRNKGNFPGRFSGRQFSNSRSEMNVSTLELGDSALYLCASSFQTSENEQFFGPGTRLTVL.

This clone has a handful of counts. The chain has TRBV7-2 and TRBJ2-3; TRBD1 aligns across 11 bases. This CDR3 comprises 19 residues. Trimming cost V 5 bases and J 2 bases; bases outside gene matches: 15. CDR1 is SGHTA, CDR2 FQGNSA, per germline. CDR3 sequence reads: CASSLRPGTGGTDTDTQYF. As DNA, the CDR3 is TGTGCCAGCAGCCTGCGACCCGGGACAGGGGGGACCGACACAGATACGCAGTATTTT. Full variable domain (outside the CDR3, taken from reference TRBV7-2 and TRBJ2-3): GAGVSQSPSNKVTEKGKDVELRCDPISGHTALYWYRQSLGQGLEFLIYFQGNSAPDKSGLPSDRFSAERTGGSVSTLTIQRTQQEDSAVYLCASSLRPGTGGTDTDTQYFGPGTRLTVL.

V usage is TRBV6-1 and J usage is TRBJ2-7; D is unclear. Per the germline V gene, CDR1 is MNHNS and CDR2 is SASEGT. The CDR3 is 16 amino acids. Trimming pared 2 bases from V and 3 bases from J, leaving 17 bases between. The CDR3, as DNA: TGTGCCAGCAGTGAAACGTTTAGCAGGTTTGGCTACGAGCAGTACTTC. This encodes CASSETFSRFGYEQYF.

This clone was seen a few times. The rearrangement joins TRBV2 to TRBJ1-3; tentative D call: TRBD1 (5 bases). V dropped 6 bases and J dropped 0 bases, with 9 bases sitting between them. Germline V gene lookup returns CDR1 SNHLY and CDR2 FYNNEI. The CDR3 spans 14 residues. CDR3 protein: CASSRQGSGNTIYF. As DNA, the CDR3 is TGTGCCAGCAGCCGGCAGGGCTCTGGAAACACCATATATTTT.

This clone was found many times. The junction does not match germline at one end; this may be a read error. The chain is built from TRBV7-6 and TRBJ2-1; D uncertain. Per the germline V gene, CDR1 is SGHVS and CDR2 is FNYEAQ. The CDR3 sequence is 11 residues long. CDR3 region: CASSSHNEQFF. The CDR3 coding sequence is TGTGCCAGCAGCTCCCACAATGAGCAGTTCTTC.

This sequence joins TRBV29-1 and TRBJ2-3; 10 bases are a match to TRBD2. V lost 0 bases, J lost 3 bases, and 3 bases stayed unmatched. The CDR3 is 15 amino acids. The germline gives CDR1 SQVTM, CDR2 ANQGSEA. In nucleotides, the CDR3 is TGCAGCGTTGAAGACTTAGCGGGAGGAACAGATACGCAGTATTTT. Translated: CSVEDLAGGTDTQYF.